Following are 27 T cell receptor beta chains from one sample sequenced in a study of cytomegalovirus exposure and HLA in healthy donors. Assay used: immunoSEQ multiplex PCR; TCRdb lists only in-frame clones, some missing. The table includes fewer than 200,000 clones, nearly 90% detected once. What was sequenced was PBMCs. These receptors all stem from a man aged 18-30 years in good health and CMV-seropositive.

This chain uses TRBV2 with TRBJ1-1, with 9 bases fitting TRBD1. Germline CDR1 is SNHLY and CDR2 is FYNNEI. The V and J ends lost 8 bases and 0 bases, in that order; junction bases with no gene match: 4. CDR3 length equals 14 residues. In DNA, the CDR3 is TGTGCCAGCGCGGGACAGGGAATGAACACTGAAGCTTTCTTT. Encoded protein: CASAGQGMNTEAFF.

V and J are TRBV5-1 and TRBJ2-3; perhaps TRBD2 as D (6 bases). V was clipped by 0 bases and J by 9 bases, with 14 bases between them. Germline V gene lookup returns CDR1 SGHRS and CDR2 YFSETQ. The CDR3 length is 14 residues. DNA of the CDR3: TGCGCCAGCAGCTTGGAGGCTAGCGCACAAACGCAGTATTTT. Translation gives CASSLEASAQTQYF. Complete variable domain (other parts from reference TRBV5-1 and TRBJ2-3): KAGVTQTPRYLIKTRGQQVTLSCSPISGHRSVSWYQQTPGQGLQFLFEYFSETQRNKGNFPGRFSGRQFSNSRSEMNVSTLELGDSALYLCASSLEASAQTQYFGPGTRLTVL.

The rearrangement links TRBV7-6 to TRBJ2-7; D is possibly TRBD2 (5 bases). The CDR3 is made up of 16 amino acids. Germline CDR1 and CDR2: SGHVS and FNYEAQ. V was pared by 1 base and J by 0 bases, with 13 bases between. The CDR3 bases are TGTGCCAGCAGCTTAGGGGGTAGCGCCTCCTCCTACGAGCAGTACTTC. This codes for CASSLGGSASSYEQYF.

The rearrangement joins TRBV9 to TRBJ2-3; TRBD2 is a possible D gene (6 bases). Germline V gene sequence: CDR1 SGDLS, CDR2 YYNGEE. Trimming shortened V by 4 bases and J by 8 bases, and 14 bases separated the two germline ends. There are 13 residues in the CDR3. CDR3 DNA sequence: TGTGCCAGCAGCTCCGGGACTCAGGTTACGCAGTATTTT. This sequence encodes CASSSGTQVTQYF.

The chain links TRBV30 to TRBJ2-3; tentatively, D is TRBD2 (6 bases). Deletions cut 1 base from V and 9 bases from J, with 8 bases between. The V gene's germline CDR1 is GTSNPN and CDR2 SVGIG (reference sequence). The CDR3 loop spans 11 amino acids. CDR3 DNA sequence: TGTGCCTGGAGTGCCCGGGGGACGCAGTATTTT. It specifies CAWSARGTQYF.

The V and J genes are TRBV15 and TRBJ2-7; 8 bases align to TRBD1. V lost 6 bases and J lost 2; bases outside the gene matches: 3. Germline-derived CDR1 and CDR2 are LNHNV and YYDKDF (reference sequence). This CDR3 region has 13 residues. CDR3 in amino acids: CATRTGDTYEQYF. CDR3 bases: TGTGCCACCAGGACAGGGGACACCTACGAGCAGTACTTC.

V and J are TRBV4-1 and TRBJ1-5; a possible D gene is TRBD1 (5 bases). V lost 0 bases to trimming and J lost 0 bases, with 15 bases between them. The CDR3 length is 18 residues. Looked up from germline, CDR1 is MGHRA and CDR2 is YSYEKL. This CDR3 reads CASSQDARGVYSNQPQHF. The CDR3 DNA is TGCGCCAGCAGCCAAGATGCACGGGGGGTATATAGCAATCAGCCCCAGCATTTT.

CDR3 sequence: CATSRDSRSGTGTDTQYF. The CDR3 region has the DNA TGTGCCACCAGCAGAGATTCCCGCTCCGGGACAGGCACAGATACGCAGTATTTT. The V call is TRBV15, the J call TRBJ2-3; TRBD1 matches 7 bases. V trimming: 0 bases; J trimming: 1 base; junction bases outside the gene matches: 10. The germline V gene encodes CDR1 LNHNV and CDR2 YYDKDF (reference sequence). CDR3 size: 18 residues.

This clone was seen only once. The chain combines TRBV7-9 with TRBJ2-5; D remains unclear. Germline lookup yields CDR1 SEHNR and CDR2 FQNEAQ (reference sequence). The CDR3 consists of 13 residues. Trimming removed 1 base from V and 3 bases from J, with 6 bases in between. The CDR3 loop reads CASSLVSEETQYF. The CDR3, as DNA: TGTGCCAGCAGCTTAGTGTCCGAAGAGACCCAGTACTTC.

The rearrangement joins TRBV19 to TRBJ2-1, with 10 bases matching TRBD1. Germline V gives CDR1 LNHDA, CDR2 SQIVND (reference sequence). V was clipped by 7 bases and J by 5 bases; unmatched bases: 2. This CDR3 region has 13 residues. The DNA of the CDR3 is TGTGCCAGTAAGGACAGGGGGGACAATGAGCAGTTCTTC. Its protein is CASKDRGDNEQFF.

The V call is TRBV5-1, the J call TRBJ2-2, with 7 bases matching TRBD1. The germline V gene encodes CDR1 SGHRS and CDR2 YFSETQ. The CDR3 extends over 15 amino acids. V lost 5 bases to trimming and J lost 5 bases; unmatched junction nucleotides: 9. The CDR3: CASRGTTGKTGELFF. CDR3 coding DNA: TGCGCCAGCAGGGGAACGACAGGGAAAACCGGGGAGCTGTTTTTT.

The CDR3 DNA sequence: TGTGCCAGTAGGGTGACAGCCTTTCAAGAGACCCAGTACTTC. It encodes CASRVTAFQETQYF. This chain connects TRBV19 to TRBJ2-5; a possible D gene is TRBD1 (5 bases). Germline CDR1 is LNHDA and CDR2 is SQIVND (reference sequence). This CDR3 comprises 14 residues. V was shortened by 6 bases and J by 2 bases, with 13 bases between the two germline ends.

This sequence joins TRBV7-8 and TRBJ2-2; 7 positions match TRBD2. Germline V gives CDR1 SGHVS, CDR2 FQNEAQ. The CDR3 covers 16 residues. V was clipped by 2 bases and J by 6 bases; unmatched bases: 9. The CDR3 DNA reads as TGTGCCAGCAGCTTAATTCCCGGGAGGCAGGCCGGGGAGCTGTTTTTT. Protein: CASSLIPGRQAGELFF. Full variable domain (rest looked up from reference TRBV7-8 and TRBJ2-2): GAGVSQSPRYKVAKRGQDVALRCDPISGHVSLFWYQQALGQGPEFLTYFQNEAQLDKSGLPSDRFFAERPEGSVSTLKIQRTQQEDSAVYLCASSLIPGRQAGELFFGEGSRLTVL.

In its sample, this clone was seen once. This chain connects TRBV30 to TRBJ1-1; 11 bases fit TRBD1. Trimming removed 1 base from V and 0 bases from J; junction bases left unmatched: 4. Looked up from germline, CDR1 is GTSNPN and CDR2 is SVGIG (reference sequence). This CDR3 is built from 16 residues. The DNA for the CDR3 is TGTGCCTGGAGTGGAGGGGACAGGGGGTTGAACACTGAAGCTTTCTTT. This sequence encodes CAWSGGDRGLNTEAFF.

Only one count was recorded for this clone. The chain combines TRBV2 with TRBJ1-5, with TRBD1 matching 9 bases. Unmatched junction bases numbered 3, after V lost 5 bases and J lost 1 base. The CDR3 contains 15 residues. The V gene's germline CDR1 is SNHLY and CDR2 FYNNEI. The CDR3 reads CASSMTGGSNQPQHF. In nucleotides, the CDR3 is TGTGCCAGCAGTATGACAGGGGGAAGCAATCAGCCCCAGCATTTT.

V usage is TRBV9 and J usage is TRBJ1-3; D possibly corresponds to TRBD1 (5 bases). Per the germline V gene, CDR1 is SGDLS and CDR2 is YYNGEE. CDR3 length: 15 residues. Trimming removed 0 bases from V and 2 bases from J, with 9 bases in between. For the CDR3, the DNA is TGTGCCAGCAGCGTAGACGGGGGAGCTGGAAACACCATATATTTT. Its protein is CASSVDGGAGNTIYF.

The rearrangement joins TRBV19 to TRBJ2-2; D gene ambiguous. The CDR3 covers 14 residues. Trimming took off 3 bases at V and 1 base at J, with 6 bases between the two ends. Germline CDR1 reads LNHDA; CDR2 reads SQIVND (reference sequence). Written as DNA, the CDR3 is TGTGCCAGTAGTATTGGAGAGAACACCGGGGAGCTGTTTTTT. Translating it yields CASSIGENTGELFF.

The V call is TRBV4-1, the J call TRBJ2-7; tentatively, D is TRBD1 (6 bases). Trimming left V 6 bases short and J 5 bases short, with 17 bases between. The CDR3 length is 14 residues. Germline V CDR1 and CDR2: MGHRA, YSYEKL. The CDR3 bases are TGCGCCAGCAGTCGGGATGACAGGTCCCACGAGCAGTACTTC. Protein product: CASSRDDRSHEQYF.

This rearrangement joins TRBV13 to TRBJ2-3, with 12 bases that match TRBD2. This CDR3 region has 19 residues. J lost 1 base, V lost 5 bases, and 13 bases had no gene match. Germline V gene data show CDR1 as PRHDT and CDR2 as FYEKMQ (reference sequence). The CDR3 reads CASSLRTSGNWKGTDTQYF. The CDR3 DNA sequence: TGTGCCAGCAGCCTCCGGACTAGCGGGAACTGGAAAGGCACAGATACGCAGTATTTT.

The V gene is TRBV5-4, the J gene TRBJ2-1, with 12 nucleotides matching TRBD2. The CDR3 loop spans 17 amino acids. CDR1 SGHNT and CDR2 YYREEE come from the germline V gene (reference sequence). The J segment lost 9 bases and the V segment lost 0 bases, leaving 10 bases of the junction unmatched. The CDR3 spells CASSLETGSSGRGEQFF. CDR3 in DNA: TGTGCCAGCAGCTTGGAGACAGGCTCTAGCGGGAGGGGTGAGCAGTTCTTC. Combining the CDR3 with reference TRBV5-4 and TRBJ2-1 gives the whole variable domain ETGVTQSPTHLIKTRGQQVTLRCSSQSGHNTVSWYQQALGQGPQFIFQYYREEENGRGNFPPRFSGLQFPNYSSELNVNALELDDSALYLCASSLETGSSGRGEQFFGPGTRLTVL.

This clone was picked up one time. V usage is TRBV11-3 and J usage is TRBJ2-3; D ambiguous. V gave up 1 base and J gave up 2 bases, with 4 bases separating them. From germline, CDR1 is SGHNT and CDR2 YENEEA. The CDR3 is 13 amino acids. The CDR3 DNA reads TGTGCCAGCAGCTTAGCCCTCACAGATACGCAGTATTTT. It is translated as CASSLALTDTQYF.

J is TRBJ2-1 and V is TRBV4-3, with TRBD2 matching 10 bases. CDR3 length equals 16 residues. V shed 0 bases and J 8 bases; nucleotides not matched to a gene: 7. Per germline, CDR1 LGHNA and CDR2 YSLEER. As DNA, the CDR3 is TGCGCCAGCAGCCAAGACCCCTCTAGCGGGAGCTATGAGCAGTTCTTC. Translating gives CASSQDPSSGSYEQFF.

The chain joins TRBV7-9 to TRBJ2-1, with a possible D match to TRBD2 (6 bases). The CDR3 spans 16 residues. The germline CDR1 and CDR2 sequences are SEHNR and FQNEAQ (reference sequence). Trimming cost V 1 base and J 6 bases, with 16 bases left between them. In DNA, the CDR3 is TGTGCCAGCAGCTTAGGCTCCGGGGAGGTGGCCAATGAGCAGTTCTTC. Its translation is CASSLGSGEVANEQFF. Combining the CDR3 with reference TRBV7-9 and TRBJ2-1 gives the whole variable domain DTGVSQNPRHKITKRGQNVTFRCDPISEHNRLYWYRQTLGQGPEFLTYFQNEAQLEKSRLLSDRFSAERPKGSFSTLEIQRTEQGDSAMYLCASSLGSGEVANEQFFGPGTRLTVL.

This sequence joins TRBV21-1 and TRBJ1-1; the table's D call TRBD1 went unverified against the DNA. TRBV21-1 is described as a pseudogene. The CDR3 covers 17 residues. CDR3 sequence reads: CASSKPGGQALNTEAFF. CDR3 bases: TGTGCCAGCAGCAAACCGGGGGGACAGGCCCTGAACACTGAAGCTTTCTTT.

The gene calls are TRBV9 and TRBJ1-4; D uncertain. V was pared by 0 bases and J by 5 bases, with 11 bases between. Germline V gives CDR1 SGDLS, CDR2 YYNGEE. The CDR3 sequence is 15 residues long. CDR3 protein: CASSVDGRQNEKLFF. CDR3 DNA: TGTGCCAGCAGCGTAGATGGCAGGCAAAATGAAAAACTGTTTTTT.

V gene TRBV5-1 combines with J gene TRBJ1-1, with TRBD1 matching over 8 bases. J gave up 4 bases and V 3 bases, and 8 bases lay outside the gene matches. Germline V gene sequence: CDR1 SGHRS, CDR2 YFSETQ. CDR3 length: 15 amino acids. The CDR3 coding sequence is TGCGCCAGCAGCTCAGGATCCGGACAGGGCACTGAAGCTTTCTTT. It is translated as CASSSGSGQGTEAFF.

As DNA, the CDR3 is TGTGCCAGCAGTTACTCAGGACAGGGCGGCAATGAGCAGTTCTTC. Its protein product is CASSYSGQGGNEQFF. The chain links TRBV6-5 to TRBJ2-1; 8 bases agree with TRBD1. V gave up 0 bases and J gave up 6 bases; unmatched junction bases: 4. Germline V gives CDR1 MNHEY, CDR2 SVGAGI. The CDR3 contains 15 residues.